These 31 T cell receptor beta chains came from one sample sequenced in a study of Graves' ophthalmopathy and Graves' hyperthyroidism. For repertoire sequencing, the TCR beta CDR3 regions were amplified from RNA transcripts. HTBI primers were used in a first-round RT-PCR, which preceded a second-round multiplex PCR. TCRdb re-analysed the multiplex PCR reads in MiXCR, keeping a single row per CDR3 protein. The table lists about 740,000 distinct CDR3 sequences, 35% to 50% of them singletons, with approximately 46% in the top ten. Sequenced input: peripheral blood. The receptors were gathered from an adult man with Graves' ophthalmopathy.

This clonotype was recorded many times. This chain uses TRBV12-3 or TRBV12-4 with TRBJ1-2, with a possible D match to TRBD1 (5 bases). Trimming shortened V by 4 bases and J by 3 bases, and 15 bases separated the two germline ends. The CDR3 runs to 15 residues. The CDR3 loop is CASSSYDGGDYGYTF. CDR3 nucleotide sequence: TGTGCCAGCAGTTCCTACGACGGGGGAGACTATGGCTACACCTTC.

Here the CDR3 reads CATSSPGWGETQYF. The CDR3 DNA reads as TGTGCCACCAGCAGCCCAGGGTGGGGAGAGACCCAGTACTTC. The chain uses TRBV15 and TRBJ2-5; D possibly corresponds to TRBD1 (5 bases). Germline V gene lookup returns CDR1 LNHNV and CDR2 YYDKDF (reference sequence). The CDR3 runs 14 residues. V dropped 3 bases and J dropped 4 bases, with 12 bases sitting between them.

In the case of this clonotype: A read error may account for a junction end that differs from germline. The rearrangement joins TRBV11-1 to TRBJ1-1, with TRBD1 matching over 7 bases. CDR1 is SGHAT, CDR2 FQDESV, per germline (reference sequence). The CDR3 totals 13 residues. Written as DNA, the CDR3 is TGTACCAGCAGTACAGGGGTAGGGACTGAAGCTTTCTTT. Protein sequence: CTSSTGVGTEAFF.

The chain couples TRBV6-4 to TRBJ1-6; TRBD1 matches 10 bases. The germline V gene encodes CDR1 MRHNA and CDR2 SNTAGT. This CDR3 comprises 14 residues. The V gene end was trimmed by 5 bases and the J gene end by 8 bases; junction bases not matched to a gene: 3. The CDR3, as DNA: TGTGCCAGCAGTCCCGACAGGGGGCATTCACCCCTCCACTTT. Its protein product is CASSPDRGHSPLHF.

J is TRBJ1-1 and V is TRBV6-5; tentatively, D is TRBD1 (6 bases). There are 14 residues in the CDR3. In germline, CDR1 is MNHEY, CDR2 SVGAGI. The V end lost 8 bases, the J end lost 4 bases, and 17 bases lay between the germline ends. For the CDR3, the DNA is TGTGCCAGCTACCGGGCAGGGGTGGGCACTGAAGCTTTCTTT. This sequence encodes CASYRAGVGTEAFF.

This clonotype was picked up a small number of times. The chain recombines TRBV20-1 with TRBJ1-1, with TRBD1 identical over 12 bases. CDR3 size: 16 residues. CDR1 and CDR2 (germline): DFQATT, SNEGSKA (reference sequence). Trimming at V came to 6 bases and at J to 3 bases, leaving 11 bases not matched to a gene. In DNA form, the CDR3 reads TGCAGTGCGGCGGGACAGGGGGCTAGGATGGACACTGAAGCTTTCTTT. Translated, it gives CSAAGQGARMDTEAFF.

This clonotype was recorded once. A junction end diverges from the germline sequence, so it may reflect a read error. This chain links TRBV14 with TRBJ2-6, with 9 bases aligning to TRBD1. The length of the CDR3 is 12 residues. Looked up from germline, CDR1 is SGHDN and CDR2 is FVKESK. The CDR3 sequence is CASSKDRGTEAF. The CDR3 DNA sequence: TGTGCCAGCAGCAAAGACAGGGGGACTGAAGCTTTC.

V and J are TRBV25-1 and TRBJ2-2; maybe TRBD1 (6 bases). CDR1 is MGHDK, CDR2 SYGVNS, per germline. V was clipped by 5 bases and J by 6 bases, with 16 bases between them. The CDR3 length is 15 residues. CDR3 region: CASSFQQGSSGELFF. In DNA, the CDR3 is TGTGCCAGCAGTTTTCAACAGGGAAGCTCCGGGGAGCTGTTTTTT.

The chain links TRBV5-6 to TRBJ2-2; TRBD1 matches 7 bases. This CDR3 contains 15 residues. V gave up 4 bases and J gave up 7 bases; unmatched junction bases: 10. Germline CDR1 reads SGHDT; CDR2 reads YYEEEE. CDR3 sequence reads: CASSGDRDVIGELFF. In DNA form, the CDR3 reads TGTGCCAGCAGCGGTGACAGGGATGTTATCGGGGAGCTGTTTTTT.

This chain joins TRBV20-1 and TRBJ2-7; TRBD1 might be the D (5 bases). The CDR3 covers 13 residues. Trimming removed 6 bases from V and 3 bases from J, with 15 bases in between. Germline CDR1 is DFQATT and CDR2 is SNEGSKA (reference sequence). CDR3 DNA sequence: TGCAGTGCCCGGCGGCCAGGGATCTACGAGCAGTACTTC. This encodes CSARRPGIYEQYF.

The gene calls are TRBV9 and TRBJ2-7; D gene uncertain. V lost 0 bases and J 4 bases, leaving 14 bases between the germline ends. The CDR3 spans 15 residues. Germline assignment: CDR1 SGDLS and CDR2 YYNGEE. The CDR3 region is CASSVGIGALYEQYF. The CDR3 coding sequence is TGTGCCAGCAGCGTAGGTATAGGAGCACTATACGAGCAGTACTTC.

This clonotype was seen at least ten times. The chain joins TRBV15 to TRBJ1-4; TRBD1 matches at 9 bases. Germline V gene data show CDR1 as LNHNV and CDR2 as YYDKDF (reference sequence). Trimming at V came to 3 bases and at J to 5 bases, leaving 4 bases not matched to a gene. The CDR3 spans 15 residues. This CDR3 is CATSSPGQGNEKLFF. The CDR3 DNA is TGTGCCACCAGCAGCCCGGGACAGGGAAATGAAAAACTGTTTTTT.

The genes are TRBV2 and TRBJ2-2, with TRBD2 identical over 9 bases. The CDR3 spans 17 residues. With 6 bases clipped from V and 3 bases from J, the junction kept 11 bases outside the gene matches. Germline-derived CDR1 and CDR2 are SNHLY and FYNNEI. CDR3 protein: CASSPRTSARYTGELFF. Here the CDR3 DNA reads TGTGCCAGCAGCCCCAGGACTAGCGCCCGATACACCGGGGAGCTGTTTTTT.

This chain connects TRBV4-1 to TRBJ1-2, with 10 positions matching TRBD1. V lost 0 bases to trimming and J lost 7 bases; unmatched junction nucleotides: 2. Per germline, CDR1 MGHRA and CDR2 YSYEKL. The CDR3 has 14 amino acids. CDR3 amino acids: CASSQDRDRGGYTF. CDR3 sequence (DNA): TGCGCCAGCAGCCAAGACCGGGACAGGGGTGGCTACACCTTC.

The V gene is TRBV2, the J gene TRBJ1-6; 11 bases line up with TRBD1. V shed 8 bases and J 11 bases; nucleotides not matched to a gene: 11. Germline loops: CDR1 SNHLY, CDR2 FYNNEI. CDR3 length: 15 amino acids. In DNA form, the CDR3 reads TGTGCCAGCTCACCGGGGACAGGGGGTCGAACACCCCTCCACTTT. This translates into CASSPGTGGRTPLHF. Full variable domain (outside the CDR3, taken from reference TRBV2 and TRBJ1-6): EPEVTQTPSHQVTQMGQEVILRCVPISNHLYFYWYRQILGQKVEFLVSFYNNEISEKSEIFDDQFSVERPDGSNFTLKIRSTKLEDSAMYFCASSPGTGGRTPLHFGNGTRLTVT.

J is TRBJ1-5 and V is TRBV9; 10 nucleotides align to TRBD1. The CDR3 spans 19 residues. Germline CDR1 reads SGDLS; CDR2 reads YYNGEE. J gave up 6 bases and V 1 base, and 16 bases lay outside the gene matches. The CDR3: CASSVFGTGAPREGQPQHF. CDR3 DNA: TGTGCCAGCAGCGTATTTGGGACAGGGGCCCCCCGAGAGGGTCAGCCCCAGCATTTT.

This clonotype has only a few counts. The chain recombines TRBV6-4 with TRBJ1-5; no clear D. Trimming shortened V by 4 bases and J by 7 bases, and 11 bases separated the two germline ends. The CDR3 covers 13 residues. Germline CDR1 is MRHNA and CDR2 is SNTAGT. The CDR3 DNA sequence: TGTGCCAGCAGTGGAGGACCCGGGCAGCCCCAGCATTTT. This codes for CASSGGPGQPQHF.

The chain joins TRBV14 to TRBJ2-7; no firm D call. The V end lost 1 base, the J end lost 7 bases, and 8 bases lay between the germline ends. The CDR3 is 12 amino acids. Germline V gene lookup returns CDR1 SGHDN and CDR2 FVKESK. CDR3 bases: TGTGCCAGCAGCCAAGTTGCCAATGAGCAGTACTTC. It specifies CASSQVANEQYF. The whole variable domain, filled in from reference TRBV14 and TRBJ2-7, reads EAGVTQFPSHSVIEKGQTVTLRCDPISGHDNLYWYRRVMGKEIKFLLHFVKESKQDESGMPNNRFLAERTGGTYSTLKVQPAELEDSGVYFCASSQVANEQYFGPGTRLTVT.

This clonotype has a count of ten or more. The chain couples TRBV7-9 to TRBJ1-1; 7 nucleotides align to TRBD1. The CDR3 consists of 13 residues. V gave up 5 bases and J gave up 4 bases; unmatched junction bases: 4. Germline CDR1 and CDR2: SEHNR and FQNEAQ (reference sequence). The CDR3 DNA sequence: TGTGCCAGCAGCAAGGGACAGTCCACTGAAGCTTTCTTT. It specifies CASSKGQSTEAFF.

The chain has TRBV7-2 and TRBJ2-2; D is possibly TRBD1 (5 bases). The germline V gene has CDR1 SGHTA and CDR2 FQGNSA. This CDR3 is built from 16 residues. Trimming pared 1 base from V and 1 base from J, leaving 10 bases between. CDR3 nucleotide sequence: TGTGCCAGCAGCTTAGACGGCAGGGTGAACACCGGGGAGCTGTTTTTT. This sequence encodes CASSLDGRVNTGELFF.

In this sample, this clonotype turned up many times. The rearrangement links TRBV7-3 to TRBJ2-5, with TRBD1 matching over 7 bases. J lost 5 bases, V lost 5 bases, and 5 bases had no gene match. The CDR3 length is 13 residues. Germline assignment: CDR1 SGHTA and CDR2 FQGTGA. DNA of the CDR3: TGTGCCAGCAGCGTGACAGGGTCGGAGACCCAGTACTTC. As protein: CASSVTGSETQYF.

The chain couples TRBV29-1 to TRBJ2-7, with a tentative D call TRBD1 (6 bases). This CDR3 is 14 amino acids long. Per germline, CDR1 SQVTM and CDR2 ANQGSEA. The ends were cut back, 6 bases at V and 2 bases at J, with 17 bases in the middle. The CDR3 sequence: CSVETGTPTYEQYF. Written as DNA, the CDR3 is TGCAGCGTGGAGACCGGGACACCGACCTACGAGCAGTACTTC.

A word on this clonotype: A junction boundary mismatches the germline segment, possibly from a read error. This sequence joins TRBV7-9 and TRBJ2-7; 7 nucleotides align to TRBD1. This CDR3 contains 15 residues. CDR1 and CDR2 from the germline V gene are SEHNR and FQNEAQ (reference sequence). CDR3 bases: TGTGCCAGCAGCGTAGCTGCCGGGACAGTTTACGAGCAGTACTTC. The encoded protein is CASSVAAGTVYEQYF.

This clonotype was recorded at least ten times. The CDR3 DNA reads as TGTGCCATCAGTGAGCCAGGACAGGGGTTGGAGACCCAGTACTTC. Its protein product is CAISEPGQGLETQYF. The chain uses TRBV10-3 and TRBJ2-5; TRBD1 matches at 9 bases. This CDR3 is 15 amino acids long. J was trimmed by 5 bases and V by 2 bases; bases with no gene match: 6. Germline loops: CDR1 ENHRY, CDR2 SYGVKD.

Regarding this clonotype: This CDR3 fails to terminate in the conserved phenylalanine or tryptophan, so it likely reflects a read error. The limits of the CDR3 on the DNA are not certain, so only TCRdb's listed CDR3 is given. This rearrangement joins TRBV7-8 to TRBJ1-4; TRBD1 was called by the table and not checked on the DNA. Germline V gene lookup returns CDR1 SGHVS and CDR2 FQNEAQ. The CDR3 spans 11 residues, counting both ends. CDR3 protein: CASSSRTGGNY.

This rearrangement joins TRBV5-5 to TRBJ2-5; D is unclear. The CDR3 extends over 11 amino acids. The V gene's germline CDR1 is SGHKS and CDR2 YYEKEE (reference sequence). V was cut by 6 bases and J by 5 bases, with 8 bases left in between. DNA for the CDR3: TGTGCCAGCACCCTGAGGGAGACCCAGTACTTC. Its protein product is CASTLRETQYF.

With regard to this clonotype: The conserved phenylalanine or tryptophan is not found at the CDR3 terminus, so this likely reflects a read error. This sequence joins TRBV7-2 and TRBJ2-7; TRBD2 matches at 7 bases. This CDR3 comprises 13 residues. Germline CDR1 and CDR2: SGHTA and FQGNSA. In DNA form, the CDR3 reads TGTGCCAGCAGCCCAGCCCGGGACTACAAGCAGTACCTC. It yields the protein CASSPARDYKQYL.

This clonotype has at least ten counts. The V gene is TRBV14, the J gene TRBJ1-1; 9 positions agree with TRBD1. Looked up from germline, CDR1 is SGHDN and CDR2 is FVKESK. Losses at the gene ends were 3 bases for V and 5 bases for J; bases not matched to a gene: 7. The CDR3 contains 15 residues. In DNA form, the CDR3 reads TGTGCCAGCAGCCACTGGGGACAGGGTGCTACTGAAGCTTTCTTT. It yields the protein CASSHWGQGATEAFF.

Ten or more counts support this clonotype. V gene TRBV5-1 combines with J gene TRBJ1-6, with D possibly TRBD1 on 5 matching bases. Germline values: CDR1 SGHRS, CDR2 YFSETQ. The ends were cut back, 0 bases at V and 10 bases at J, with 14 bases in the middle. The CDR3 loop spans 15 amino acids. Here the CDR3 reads CASSLGDRGTSPLHF. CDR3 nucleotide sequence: TGCGCCAGCAGCTTGGGGGACCGAGGGACGTCACCCCTCCACTTT.

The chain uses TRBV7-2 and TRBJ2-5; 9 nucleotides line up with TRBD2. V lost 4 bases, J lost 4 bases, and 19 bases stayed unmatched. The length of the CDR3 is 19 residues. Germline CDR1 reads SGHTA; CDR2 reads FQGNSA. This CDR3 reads CASSSYGLGRSGSRETQYF. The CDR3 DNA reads TGTGCCAGCAGCTCCTATGGCCTTGGGCGTAGCGGGAGTCGAGAGACCCAGTACTTC.

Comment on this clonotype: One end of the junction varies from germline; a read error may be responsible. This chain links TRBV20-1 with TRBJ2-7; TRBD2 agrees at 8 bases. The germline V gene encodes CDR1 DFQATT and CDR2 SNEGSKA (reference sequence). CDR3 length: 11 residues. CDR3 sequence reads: CSASLSSGLIF. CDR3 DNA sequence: TGCAGTGCTTCCTTGTCTAGCGGGTTAATCTTC.